The clone carrying this T cell receptor (beta chain) was observed at least ten times. V was trimmed by 6 bases and J by 7 bases, leaving 18 bases between them. Germline assignment: CDR1 DFQATT and CDR2 SNEGSKA (reference sequence). There are 13 residues in the CDR3. TCRdb reanalysed the RT-PCR reads using MiXCR and keeps one entry per CDR3 protein. This sample has about 680,000 distinct CDR3 sequences, with 12% to 15% found just once. The rearrangement joins TRBV20-1 to TRBJ1-2, with D possibly matching TRBD1 (5 bases). Sequenced input: memory CD4+ T cells from blood. This clonotype was obtained from a female donor in good health, serving as a healthy control. This chain's CDR3 is CSAETPGMGGYTF. The CDR3 coding sequence is TGCAGTGCCGAGACCCCAGGGATGGGTGGCTACACCTTC.